This T cell receptor beta chain was obtained from a study of cytomegalovirus exposure and HLA in healthy donors. Findings and limits, study-wide: Researchers counted roughly 150 TCR beta chains as cytomegalovirus-associated. An analysis that was carried out later associated 16,951 TCR beta sequences with HLA alleles at 0.05 false discovery rate.

Comment on this clone: The antigen is unknown.

Germline V gives CDR1 GTSNPN, CDR2 SVGIG (reference sequence). The length of the CDR3 is 17 residues. With 1 base clipped from V and 4 bases from J, the junction kept 12 bases outside the gene matches. A multiplex PCR was run with 60 Vbeta primers and 13 Jbeta primers. This table comes from immunoSEQ multiplex PCR, and its TCRdb copy is limited to in-frame clones, with some not included. The table lists 150,000 to 200,000 clones, 81% of them singletons. Input material: PBMCs. This receptor was identified in a woman under 30 in good health and CMV-seronegative. This chain links TRBV30 with TRBJ2-7, with TRBD2 matching over 11 bases. In DNA form, the CDR3 reads TGTGCCTGGAGTGGACACCTTACTAGCGGGAGACCTTACGAGCAGTACTTC. It encodes CAWSGHLTSGRPYEQYF.